These 2 T cell receptor beta chains were sequenced from one sample in a study of blood T cell repertoires in COVID-19 (dated by TCRdb to about 2020). The library was generated by the immunoSEQ multiplex PCR assay. Sourced from immuneACCESS, this table was stored by TCRdb with only in-frame sequences that have V and J called. A share of the clones is absent; for the studies checked, an unresolved V gene accounts for under half, and the remainder has no known explanation. The sample table contains under 250,000 clones; only one count was recorded for over 80% of them. Approximately 2.5% of the sample lies in the top ten. Sample: peripheral blood. The receptors originated from a woman in her sixties or seventies with active or convalescent COVID-19.

The rearrangement links TRBV19 to TRBJ1-2, with 7 bases matching TRBD1. The germline CDR1 and CDR2 sequences are LNHDA and SQIVND (reference sequence). This CDR3 contains 12 residues. The junction had 3 bases not matched to a gene; V was cut back by 6 bases and J by 5 bases. CDR3 sequence: CASRTGIYGYTF. CDR3 in DNA: TGTGCCAGTAGGACAGGGATTTATGGCTACACCTTC.

This clone was seen only a few times. The rearrangement uses TRBV5-1 and TRBJ1-1; 7 bases map to TRBD1. Germline values: CDR1 SGHRS, CDR2 YFSETQ. The CDR3 spans 16 residues. After removal of 4 bases from V and 1 base from J, the junction contained 10 bases not matched to a gene. CDR3 in amino acids: CASSPGQRVSNTEAFF. The DNA of the CDR3 is TGCGCCAGCAGCCCGGGACAGAGAGTATCGAACACTGAAGCTTTCTTT.